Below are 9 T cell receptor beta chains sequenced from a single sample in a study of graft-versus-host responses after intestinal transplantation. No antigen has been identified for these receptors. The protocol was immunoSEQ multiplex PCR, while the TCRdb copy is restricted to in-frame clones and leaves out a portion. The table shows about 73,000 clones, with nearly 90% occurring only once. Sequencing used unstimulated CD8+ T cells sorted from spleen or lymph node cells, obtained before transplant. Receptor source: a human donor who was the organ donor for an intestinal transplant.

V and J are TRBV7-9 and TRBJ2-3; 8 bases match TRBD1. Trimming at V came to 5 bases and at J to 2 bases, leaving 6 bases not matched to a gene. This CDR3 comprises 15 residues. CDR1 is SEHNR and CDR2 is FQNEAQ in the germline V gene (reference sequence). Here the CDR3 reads CASSQGQGNTDTQYF. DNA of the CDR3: TGTGCCAGCAGCCAAGGACAGGGAAACACAGATACGCAGTATTTT.

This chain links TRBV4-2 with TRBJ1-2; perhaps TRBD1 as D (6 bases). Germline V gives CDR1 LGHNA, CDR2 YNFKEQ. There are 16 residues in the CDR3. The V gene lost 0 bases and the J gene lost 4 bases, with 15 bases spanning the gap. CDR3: CASSQENRAATYGYTF. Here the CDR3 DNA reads TGTGCCAGCAGCCAAGAAAACAGGGCGGCGACCTATGGCTACACCTTC.

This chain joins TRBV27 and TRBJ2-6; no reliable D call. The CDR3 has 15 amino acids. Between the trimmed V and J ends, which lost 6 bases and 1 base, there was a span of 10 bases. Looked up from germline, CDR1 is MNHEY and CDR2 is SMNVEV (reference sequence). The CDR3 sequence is CASSPYSSGANVLTF. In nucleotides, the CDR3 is TGTGCCAGCAGCCCATACAGTTCTGGGGCCAACGTCCTGACTTTC.

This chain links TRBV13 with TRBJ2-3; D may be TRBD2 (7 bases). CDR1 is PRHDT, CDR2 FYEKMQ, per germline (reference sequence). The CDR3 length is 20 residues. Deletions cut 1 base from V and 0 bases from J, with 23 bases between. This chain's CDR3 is CASSLARRGGEGDSTDTQYF. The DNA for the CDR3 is TGTGCCAGCAGCTTAGCACGGAGAGGGGGGGAAGGGGATAGCACAGATACGCAGTATTTT.

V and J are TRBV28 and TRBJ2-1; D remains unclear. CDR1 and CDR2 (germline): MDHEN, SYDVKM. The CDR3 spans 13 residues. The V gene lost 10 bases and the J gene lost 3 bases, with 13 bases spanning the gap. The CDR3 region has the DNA TGTGCCACCGATGACTCGAACTACAATGAGCAGTTCTTC. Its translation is CATDDSNYNEQFF.

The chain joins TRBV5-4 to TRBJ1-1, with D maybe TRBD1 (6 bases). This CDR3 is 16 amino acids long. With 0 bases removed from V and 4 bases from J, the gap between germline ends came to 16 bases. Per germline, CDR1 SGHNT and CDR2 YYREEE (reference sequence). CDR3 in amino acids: CASSLALQGMGTEAFF. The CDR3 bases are TGTGCCAGCAGCTTGGCCCTCCAGGGGATGGGCACTGAAGCTTTCTTT.

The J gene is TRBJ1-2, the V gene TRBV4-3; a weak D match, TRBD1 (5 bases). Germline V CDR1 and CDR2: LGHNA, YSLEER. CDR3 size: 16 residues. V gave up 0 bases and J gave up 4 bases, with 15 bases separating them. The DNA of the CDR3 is TGCGCCAGCAGCCAAGATCAGGGCAGATCTAGCTATGGCTACACCTTC. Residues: CASSQDQGRSSYGYTF.

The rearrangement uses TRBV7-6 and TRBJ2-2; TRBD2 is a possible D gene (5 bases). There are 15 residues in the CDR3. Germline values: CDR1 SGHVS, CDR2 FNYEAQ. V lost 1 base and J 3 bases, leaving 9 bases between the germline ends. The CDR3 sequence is CASSLVEGYTGELFF. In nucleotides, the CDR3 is TGTGCCAGCAGCTTAGTTGAGGGATACACCGGGGAGCTGTTTTTT.

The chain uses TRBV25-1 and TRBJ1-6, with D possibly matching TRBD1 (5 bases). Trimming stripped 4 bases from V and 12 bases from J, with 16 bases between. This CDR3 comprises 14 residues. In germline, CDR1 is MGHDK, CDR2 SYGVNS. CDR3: CASSGGYIAKPLHF. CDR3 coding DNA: TGTGCCAGCAGTGGGGGCTACATCGCAAAACCCCTCCACTTT.